This T cell receptor (beta chain) came from a study of blood T cell repertoires in COVID-19. Across the whole study: Spain, Italy and the United States supplied samples that represented acute and convalescent COVID-19.

Some clones are missing from TCRdb's copy, which holds only in-frame ones; the method was immunoSEQ multiplex PCR. The profile covers about 300,000 clones, with 85% appearing a single time and roughly 2.5% taken by the ten largest. Recruits, aged roughly 18 to 95 years, lived in around 24 US areas. Sequencing was performed on PBMCs or T cells enriched from blood (not recorded which). The source of this sequence is a woman aged 50 to 60 who had recovered from COVID-19.

The chain's CDR3 is CASSAGGTIYF. The CDR3 DNA is TGCGCCAGCAGCGCTGGCGGCACCATATATTTT. J is TRBJ1-3 and V is TRBV4-1; D is undetermined. Trimming left V 5 bases short and J 9 bases short, with 8 bases between. The CDR3 loop spans 11 amino acids. The germline V gene has CDR1 MGHRA and CDR2 YSYEKL.